Below, one T cell receptor beta chain is given with its context. Its target is unknown. These data come from a study of blood T cells in healthy people across ages. The CDR3 contains 14 residues. From germline, CDR1 is DFQATT and CDR2 SNEGSKA (reference sequence). Primers used in a second PCR of roughly 6 to 11 cycles were a sample-barcoded 5' primer and a J-beta primer mix. TCRdb reprocessed the 5' RACE reads via MiXCR and lists one record per CDR3 protein. The data hold 1 million or so distinct CDR3 sequences, with 45% observed a single time. Every sample yielded at least 6 million isolated PBMCs. Study conclusions and caveats: Strong correlation linked observed beta diversity and percent naive T cells. Without sorted subsets, naive and antigen-experienced compartments could not be conclusively compared. CMV infection status of these donors was not known.

This sequence was found in a woman aged 60-75 years in good health. The V gene is TRBV20-1, the J gene TRBJ2-1; tentatively, D is TRBD2 (5 bases). The DNA matches TRBJ2-7 better at its end, which makes the J call doubtful. The sample was blood. CDR3 nucleotide sequence: TGCAGTGCTAGAGGGGAGACGCTCTACAATGAGCAGTACTTC. Translation gives CSARGETLYNEQYF.